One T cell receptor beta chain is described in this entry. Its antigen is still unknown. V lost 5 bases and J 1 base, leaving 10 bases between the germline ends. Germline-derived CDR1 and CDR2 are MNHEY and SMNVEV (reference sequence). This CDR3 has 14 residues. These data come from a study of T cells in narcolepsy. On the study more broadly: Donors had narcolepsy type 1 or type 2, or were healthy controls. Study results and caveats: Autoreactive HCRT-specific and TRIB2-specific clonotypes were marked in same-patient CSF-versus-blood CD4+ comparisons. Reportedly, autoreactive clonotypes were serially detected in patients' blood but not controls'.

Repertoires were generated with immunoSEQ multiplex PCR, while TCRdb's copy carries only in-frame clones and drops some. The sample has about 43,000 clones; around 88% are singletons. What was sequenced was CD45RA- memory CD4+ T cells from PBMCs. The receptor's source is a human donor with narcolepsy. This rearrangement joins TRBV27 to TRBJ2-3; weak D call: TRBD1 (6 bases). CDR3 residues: CASSQTGGTDTQYF. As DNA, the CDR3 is TGTGCCAGCAGTCAGACAGGTGGCACAGATACGCAGTATTTT.